This TCR beta chain was captured in a study of shared clonotypes between healthy human individuals. Donors were healthy HIV-negative adults without recent acute infections or vaccinations. The input for sorted-subset replicate PCRs was about 0.2 ug DNA, tens of thousands of T cell genomes. Authors' analysis steps: Junction-only immunoSEQ data arrived without quality scores, meaning filtering differed. Produced via immunoSEQ multiplex PCR; TCRdb's table is partial and in-frame only. The V and J calls and clone size come from that table; D and trimming were worked out from the DNA. The data hold about 2.4 million clones, with 80% to 95% observed a single time. Whole-study results and caveats: Donor scarcity curtailed the genetic and exposure-history diversity represented herein.

CDR3 size: 13 residues. From germline, CDR1 is SGHNT and CDR2 YYREEE (reference sequence). V dropped 4 bases and J dropped 11 bases, with 16 bases sitting between them. As for this clone: Its antigen remains unidentified.

The V gene is TRBV5-4, the J gene TRBJ2-4; no definite D call. The sequenced sample consisted of naive CD4+ T cells from PBMCs. This sample's subset: CD45RA+ positively selected. The clonotype originates from a man aged 18 to 29 in good health. Some clones in this sample may be carry-over from other donors' samples. In DNA, the CDR3 is TGTGCCAGCAGCCCCGGGCCCCCCGCGGTTCAGTACTTC. Protein sequence: CASSPGPPAVQYF.